Here is one TCR beta chain with its context. Germline CDR1 reads SGDLS; CDR2 reads YYNGEE. CDR3 length: 13 residues. Trimming removed 0 bases from V and 13 bases from J, with 16 bases in between. It was with 60 Vbeta and 13 Jbeta primers that the PCR ran. The data were produced by immunoSEQ multiplex PCR, yet TCRdb's version contains in-frame clones alone and is incomplete. This sample has around 120,000 clones, with 60% to 80% found just once. The data originate from a study of cytomegalovirus exposure and HLA in healthy donors. The chain carries TRBV9 and TRBJ1-2; weak D call: TRBD1 (5 bases). Specimen: PBMCs. The sequence was collected from a middle-aged man in good health and CMV-seropositive. DNA of the CDR3: TGTGCCAGCAGCGTAGGAGGGGCCATGGGACTCACCTTC. It encodes CASSVGGAMGLTF.